The sequence of this TCR beta chain was determined in a study of OX40 agonist ivuxolimab in advanced cancers. Looking at the study overall: Patients assigned to dose escalation were diagnosed with hepatocellular carcinoma, melanoma, renal cell or head and neck cancer. Among those enrolled, mean age was approximately 62 years (range about 20 to 79) and over 70% were male. Study-level findings and limits: Among the lowest peripheral clonal expansion occurred in 0.1-3.0 mg/kg partial responders. CD8+ T cells were the subset that, on average, had more expanded clones than CD4+.

Only in-frame clones appear in the TCRdb table, and some are missing; sequencing was by immunoSEQ multiplex PCR. The data contain fewer than 90,000 clones, about 85% of them singletons. This clone was observed a few times. Antigen: not known. The sequencing here drew on CD4+ or CD8+ T cells sorted from blood, taken in a trial of the OX40 agonist ivuxolimab. The TCR sequence derives from an adult with an advanced solid tumor such as melanoma, head and neck, liver or kidney cancer.

The CDR3 sequence is CASRSTGSNDGYTF. The CDR3 bases are TGTGCCAGCAGGTCGACAGGCTCCAACGATGGCTACACCTTC. The rearrangement uses TRBV25-1 and TRBJ1-2, with D perhaps TRBD1 (6 bases). V lost 6 bases and J 6 bases, leaving 17 bases between the germline ends. Germline V gives CDR1 MGHDK, CDR2 SYGVNS. The CDR3 loop spans 14 amino acids.